This is a list of T cell receptor beta chains from one sample in a study of beta chain features in type 1 diabetes. The table came from immunoSEQ multiplex PCR; TCRdb's copy has only in-frame clones and leaves some out. The data contain roughly 180,000 clones, 13% of them singletons. The sequenced sample consisted of central memory CD4+ T cells from blood. The receptor source for this set is a woman aged 18-29 years in good health. Both conserved end residues are part of each CDR3. A D gene is named only where the DNA matches it firmly. A row's size may be missing; if present it is once, few, many or a size class.

>TRBJ2-2|NA|TRBV10-3|TRBD2|15
CATGTSGSTAGELFF
TGTGCCACCGGGACTAGCGGGAGTACGGCCGGGGAGCTGTTTTTT
>TRBJ2-3|few|TRBV5-6|TRBD1|14
CASSMTGGTDTQYF
TGTGCCAGCAGCATGACAGGGGGCACAGATACGCAGTATTTT
>TRBJ2-1|NA|TRBV9|TRBD1|14
CASSGGTGGDEQFF
TGTGCCAGCAGCGGAGGGACAGGGGGCGATGAGCAGTTCTTC
>TRBJ2-2|NA|TRBV4-2|TRBD2|17
CASSQRVPAGEGGELFF
TGTGCCAGCAGCCAGAGGGTGCCCGCGGGAGAGGGCGGGGAGCTGTTTTTT
>TRBJ2-6|NA|TRBV7-2|NA|14
CASSWSSGANVLTF
TGTGCCAGCAGCTGGAGCTCTGGGGCCAACGTCCTGACTTTC
>TRBJ1-1|NA|TRBV18|TRBD1|13
CASQGQGLSEAFF
TGTGCCAGCCAGGGACAGGGGTTGAGCGAAGCTTTCTTT
>TRBJ1-4|NA|TRBV7-9|NA|16
CASSYGQTATNEKLFF
TGTGCCAGCAGCTACGGACAGACTGCAACTAATGAAAAACTGTTTTTT
>TRBJ2-2|NA|TRBV30|TRBD1|14
CAWDGQGVTGELFF
TGTGCCTGGGACGGACAGGGGGTCACCGGGGAGCTGTTTTTT
>TRBJ2-7|few|TRBV27|NA|14
CASSLSRTSYEQYF
TGTGCCAGCAGTTTATCCCGGACAAGCTACGAGCAGTACTTC
>TRBJ2-5|NA|TRBV28|TRBD1|14
CASRGWGQAFREYF
TGTGCCAGCAGGGGTTGGGGACAGGCTTTCCGGGAGTACTTC
>TRBJ2-3|few|TRBV19|TRBD2|16
CASSWTSGSGADTQYF
TGTGCCAGTAGTTGGACTAGCGGGAGCGGGGCAGATACGCAGTATTTT
>TRBJ2-1|many|TRBV11-3|NA|16
CASSLVGNTGTSEQFF
TGTGCCAGCAGCTTAGTGGGCAATACAGGGACGTCTGAGCAGTTCTTC
>TRBJ2-1|NA|TRBV14|TRBD2|12
CASSQDSGRLFF
TGTGCCAGCAGCCAAGATAGCGGGAGGCTGTTCTTC
>TRBJ2-5|NA|TRBV28|TRBD1|15
CASSSGGQGEETQYF
TGTGCCAGCAGTTCCGGAGGACAGGGTGAAGAGACCCAGTACTTC
>TRBJ2-3|NA|TRBV7-3|TRBD2|18
CASSATPTSGRPTDTQYF
TGTGCCAGCAGCGCGACCCCTACTAGCGGGAGGCCCACAGATACGCAGTATTTT
>TRBJ1-2|few|TRBV7-2|TRBD1|14
CASSPDREGYGYTF
TGTGCCAGCAGCCCGGACAGGGAGGGCTATGGCTACACCTTC
>TRBJ2-3|many|TRBV7-2|TRBD2|15
CASSLGSGGGDTQYF
TGTGCCAGCAGCTTAGGAAGCGGGGGGGGAGATACGCAGTATTTT
>TRBJ1-2|NA|TRBV30|NA|13
CASRGELDYGYTF
TGTGCCTCCCGGGGGGAATTGGACTATGGCTACACCTTC
>TRBJ1-1|NA|TRBV18|NA|17
CASSPRVRGEMNTEAFF
TGTGCCAGCTCACCTAGAGTACGGGGGGAAATGAACACTGAAGCTTTCTTT
>TRBJ2-5|NA|TRBV19|NA|13
CASRHDLKETQYF
TGTGCCAGTCGCCACGACTTAAAAGAGACCCAGTACTTC
>TRBJ2-4|NA|TRBV28|NA|16
CASSLHPEGGKNIQYF
TGTGCCAGCAGTTTACATCCCGAGGGAGGCAAAAACATTCAGTACTTC
>TRBJ1-1|few|TRBV29-1|TRBD1|14
CSVARDRANTEAFF
TGCAGCGTTGCCCGGGACAGGGCTAACACTGAAGCTTTCTTT
>TRBJ1-5|few|TRBV27|NA|14
CASSSVSNNQPQHF
TGTGCCAGCAGTTCAGTCTCAAACAATCAGCCCCAGCATTTT
>TRBJ2-5|few|TRBV30|TRBD2|14
CAWRRTSAQETQYF
TGTGCCTGGAGGCGGACTAGCGCGCAAGAGACCCAGTACTTC
>TRBJ1-5|few|TRBV30|NA|13
CAWSPPFSQPQHF
TGTGCCTGGAGTCCCCCCTTTAGTCAGCCCCAGCATTTT
>TRBJ2-6|NA|TRBV9|TRBD1|17
CASSAGTGPSGANVLTF
TGTGCCAGCAGCGCGGGGACAGGGCCCTCTGGGGCCAACGTCCTGACTTTC
>TRBJ1-1|few|TRBV29-1|NA|14
CSLKLRAANTEAFF
TGCAGTCTAAAACTGAGGGCCGCGAACACTGAAGCTTTCTTT
>TRBJ2-7|NA|TRBV7-2|TRBD2|17
CASSLAIASSGSYEQYF
TGTGCCAGCAGCTTAGCCATTGCGAGTAGCGGGAGCTACGAGCAGTACTTC
>TRBJ2-2|few|TRBV18|TRBD1|15
CASSPGRGRAGELFF
TGTGCCAGCTCACCAGGAAGGGGGCGCGCCGGGGAGCTGTTTTTT
>TRBJ2-7|NA|TRBV9|NA|16
CASSANVGQRIYEQYF
TGTGCCAGCAGCGCGAACGTTGGACAAAGGATCTACGAGCAGTACTTC
>TRBJ2-3|few|TRBV7-9|TRBD1|13
CASSFERQGSQYF
TGTGCCAGCAGCTTCGAGAGACAGGGAAGTCAGTATTTT
>TRBJ2-7|NA|TRBV29-1|NA|13
CSVGGQGNYEQYF
TGCAGCGTTGGGGGGCAGGGGAATTACGAGCAGTACTTC
>TRBJ2-1|few|TRBV6-6|NA|13
CASTLTSINEQFF
TGTGCCAGCACCCTGACTAGTATCAATGAGCAGTTCTTC
>TRBJ1-4|NA|TRBV5-1|NA|13
CATREPTNEKLFF
TGCGCCACTCGGGAGCCAACTAATGAAAAACTGTTTTTT
>TRBJ2-7|NA|TRBV9|TRBD2|13
CASSAREWDEQYF
TGTGCCAGCAGCGCGCGGGAGTGGGACGAGCAGTACTTC
>TRBJ2-1|few|TRBV19|NA|13
CASKAGLYNEQFF
TGTGCCAGTAAGGCAGGTCTCTACAATGAGCAGTTCTTC
>TRBJ2-3|few|TRBV5-4|NA|16
CASRKQQAPGTDTQYF
TGTGCCAGCAGAAAACAACAGGCTCCAGGCACAGATACGCAGTATTTT
>TRBJ2-1|NA|TRBV4-1|TRBD1|15
CASRIGQGIDNEQFF
TGCGCCAGCAGAATAGGACAGGGAATCGACAATGAGCAGTTCTTC
>TRBJ1-5|few|TRBV28|NA|15
CASTETGLSNQPQHF
TGTGCCAGCACGGAGACAGGTCTTAGCAATCAGCCCCAGCATTTT
>TRBJ2-2|few|TRBV28|TRBD2|18
CASSLGGLAGGLGGELFF
TGTGCCAGCAGTTTAGGCGGACTAGCGGGAGGGCTTGGCGGGGAGCTGTTTTTT
>TRBJ1-4|few|TRBV4-2|NA|15
CASSQTPGSNEKLFF
TGTGCCAGCAGCCAAACCCCGGGATCGAATGAAAAACTGTTTTTT
>TRBJ2-1|few|TRBV9|NA|15
CASSVDTGAVNEQFF
TGTGCCAGCAGCGTAGATACGGGAGCGGTGAATGAGCAGTTCTTC
>TRBJ2-3|NA|TRBV30|NA|14
CAWSGWSSTDTQYF
TGTGCCTGGAGCGGTTGGTCTAGCACAGATACGCAGTATTTT
>TRBJ2-5|few|TRBV11-2|NA|14
CASSPPGERETQYF
TGTGCCAGCAGCCCCCCAGGGGAACGGGAGACCCAGTACTTC
>TRBJ1-2|NA|TRBV7-6|NA|14
CASSLEVGVRGYTF
TGTGCCAGCAGCTTAGAAGTGGGAGTGAGGGGCTACACCTTC
>TRBJ2-5|few|TRBV21-1|NA|15
CASSPSTSGPEGSYF
TGTGCCAGCAGCCCTTCGACTAGCGGACCCGAAGGTAGTTACTTC
>TRBJ2-7|few|TRBV28|TRBD2|15
CASSPWTSVSYEQYF
TGTGCCAGCAGCCCCTGGACTAGCGTTTCCTACGAGCAGTACTTC
>TRBJ2-5|NA|TRBV5-4|NA|17
CASSLREGGLYQETQYF
TGTGCCAGCAGCTTACGAGAGGGGGGGCTGTACCAAGAGACCCAGTACTTC